A single sample is the source of the 12 T cell receptor beta chains below, sequenced in a study of human T cells and chemical hapten exposure. TCRdb reprocessed the RACE reads via MiXCR and lists one record per CDR3 protein. Found here are about 42,000 distinct CDR3 sequences, 8.5% to 10% of them singletons; the top ten hold 14% to 15%. Time point specified: patch test 2, 6 weeks after DPC sensitization. The sample's treatment: therapeutic diphenylcyclopropenone sensitization with weekly scalp DPC. The total RNA was obtained from whole blood that was not fractionated. The sample consisted of whole blood, taken in connection with sensitization to the hapten diphenylcyclopropenone (DPC). All receptors derive from a woman younger than 45 with alopecia areata. Some clones in this sample may be carry-over from other donors' samples.

In this sample, this clonotype turned up once. The chain links TRBV4-2 to TRBJ2-7; D could derive from TRBD1 or TRBD2 (5 bases each). Germline V gene lookup returns CDR1 LGHNA and CDR2 YNFKEQ. V lost 8 bases to trimming and J lost 5 bases, with 10 bases between them. The CDR3 sequence is 11 residues long. Written as DNA, the CDR3 is TGTGCCAGCGGGGGAGTTCACGAGCAGTACTTC. Protein: CASGGVHEQYF.

The table lists this clonotype with many counts. The rearrangement uses TRBV7-2 and TRBJ2-1, with 7 bases that match TRBD2. V trimming: 3 bases; J trimming: 1 base; junction bases outside the gene matches: 0. In germline, CDR1 is SGHTA, CDR2 FQGNSA. The CDR3 is 14 residues long. The CDR3 sequence: CASSLGGSYNEQFF. The CDR3 region has the DNA TGTGCCAGCAGCTTGGGGGGGTCCTACAATGAGCAGTTCTTC.

This clonotype was counted a few times. The chain is built from TRBV7-9 and TRBJ1-5; possible D gene TRBD1, 5 bases. The CDR3 totals 13 residues. The germline CDR1 and CDR2 sequences are SEHNR and FQNEAQ (reference sequence). V was shortened by 4 bases and J by 3 bases, with 7 bases between the two germline ends. The CDR3 DNA reads TGTGCCAGCAGCTGGGGGTACAATCAGCCCCAGCATTTT. As protein: CASSWGYNQPQHF.

This clonotype was picked up many times. J is TRBJ2-5 and V is TRBV4-2; D call uncertain. V was trimmed by 3 bases and J by 2 bases, leaving 10 bases between them. CDR3 length: 14 residues. The germline V gene has CDR1 LGHNA and CDR2 YNFKEQ. The CDR3 spells CASSQVALQETQYF. The CDR3 DNA is TGTGCCAGCAGCCAGGTAGCCCTACAAGAGACCCAGTACTTC.

Note on this clonotype: The junction does not match germline at one end; this may be a read error. V gene TRBV6-5 combines with J gene TRBJ2-1, with D tentatively TRBD2 (6 bases). CDR1 is MNHEY and CDR2 is SVGAGI in the germline V gene. The length of the CDR3 is 13 residues. CDR3 nucleotides: TGTGCCAGCAGCCGAAGCAACCGGGACGGACTAATCTTC. As protein: CASSRSNRDGLIF.

By sample fraction, this clonotype is medium-sized. This chain joins TRBV29-1 and TRBJ1-4; D uncertain. CDR1 SQVTM and CDR2 ANQGSEA come from the germline V gene. V was pared by 6 bases and J by 3 bases, with 11 bases between. This CDR3 is 13 amino acids long. The CDR3, as DNA: TGCAGCGTCGGACGGTCCTCTAATGAAAAACTGTTTTTT. It translates to CSVGRSSNEKLFF.

In this sample, this clonotype turned up many times. This chain uses TRBV4-2 with TRBJ2-3, with D tentatively TRBD2 (6 bases). V was trimmed by 8 bases and J by 9 bases, leaving 15 bases between them. The germline V gene has CDR1 LGHNA and CDR2 YNFKEQ. The CDR3 contains 12 residues. The CDR3 spells CASSGVGDTQYF. In DNA, the CDR3 is TGTGCCAGCTCGGGGGTCGGGGACACGCAGTATTTT.

This clonotype was found many times. The chain has TRBV13 and TRBJ2-3, with 8 nucleotides matching TRBD2. The CDR3 loop spans 14 amino acids. Germline V gene sequence: CDR1 PRHDT, CDR2 FYEKMQ (reference sequence). V lost 5 bases and J lost 7; bases outside the gene matches: 8. The CDR3 is CASSLPGGGNTQYF. As DNA, the CDR3 is TGTGCCAGCAGCCTTCCCGGGGGGGGAAATACGCAGTATTTT.

This clonotype was counted at least ten times. The chain combines TRBV7-7 with TRBJ1-6, with 7 nucleotides matching TRBD1. The J segment lost 7 bases and the V segment lost 3 bases, leaving 6 bases of the junction unmatched. The CDR3 covers 15 residues. Germline V gene lookup returns CDR1 SSHAT and CDR2 FNYEAQ (reference sequence). CDR3 in DNA: TGTGCCAGCAGCTTGGACAGGACTCCGAATTCACCCCTCCACTTT. Its protein is CASSLDRTPNSPLHF.

This clonotype was detected a few times. The chain is built from TRBV6-6 and TRBJ1-6, with D possibly matching TRBD1 (5 bases). The V and J ends lost 11 bases and 7 bases respectively, with 18 bases between them. The CDR3 sequence is 14 residues long. Per germline, CDR1 MNHNY and CDR2 SVGAGI (reference sequence). Here the CDR3 DNA reads TGTGCCCTGGGGGGGTTCACGGTCAATTCACCCCTCCACTTT. Its translation is CALGGFTVNSPLHF.

At least ten counts were recorded for this clonotype. The J gene is TRBJ2-1, the V gene TRBV12-5, with D possibly being TRBD1 (5 bases). The CDR3 loop spans 12 amino acids. Trimming removed 0 bases from V and 9 bases from J, with 6 bases in between. Germline loops: CDR1 LGHNT, CDR2 FRNRAP. The CDR3 sequence: CASGLVGVEQFF. The CDR3 bases are TGTGCTAGTGGTTTGGTAGGGGTTGAGCAGTTCTTC.

This clonotype was counted only a few times. The rearrangement uses TRBV5-5 and TRBJ2-1; 10 bases agree with TRBD1. The germline V gene has CDR1 SGHKS and CDR2 YYEKEE (reference sequence). The CDR3 totals 18 residues. V trimming: 3 bases; J trimming: 6 bases; junction bases outside the gene matches: 15. In DNA, the CDR3 is TGTGCCAGCAGCTCACTCCTGGGGGGACAGGGGTCCGGCAATGAGCAGTTCTTC. Translating gives CASSSLLGGQGSGNEQFF.